This TCR beta chain is from a study of T cells expressing NK-cell markers. Study-level background: Repertoire data for TCR beta were derived from sorted T cells (CD3+CD56+NKG2C+, CD3+CD56+NKG2C- and CD3+CD56-NKG2C+). Overall study findings and caveats: For a few donors, these clonotypes were likewise the leading ones in the CD3+CD56-NKG2C+ fraction.

With the 5' RACE reads reprocessed, TCRdb shows one record per CDR3 protein and no DNA. The sample data list roughly 170,000 distinct CDR3 sequences. CDR3 size: 15 residues. Germline-derived CDR1 and CDR2 are SGHKS and YYEKEE (reference sequence). Concerning this clonotype: Its antigen is currently unknown.

This TCR derives from a woman aged 18 to 75 in good health. What was sequenced was blood T cells: a sorted CD56 or NKG2C T cell subset, CD4+ or CD8+ T cells, or bulk PBMC T cells (not recorded which). The chain joins TRBV5-5 to TRBJ1-5; TCRdb proposes TRBD1, but this gene call is untestable without DNA. CDR3 sequence reads: CASSDSGQGVLPQHF.